One and the same sample provided the 19 T cell receptor beta chains below, sequenced in a study of Graves' ophthalmopathy and Graves' hyperthyroidism. RNA transcripts yielded amplified TCR beta CDR3 regions. First-round RT-PCR employed HTBI primers, with a second-round multiplex PCR after it. TCRdb recomputed calls from the multiplex PCR reads with MiXCR, one row per CDR3 protein. The sample comprises 400,000 to 450,000 distinct CDR3 sequences, under 25% of which are singletons, and under 3.5% rests with the top ten. The specimen sequenced was peripheral blood. Source of these receptors: a young woman with stable Graves' hyperthyroidism.

The chain couples TRBV4-2 to TRBJ2-7; D is possibly TRBD1 (6 bases). This CDR3 region has 13 residues. Trimming removed 3 bases at V and 1 base at J, with 7 bases between. Germline V gene lookup returns CDR1 LGHNA and CDR2 YNFKEQ. This chain's CDR3 is CASSQDSSYEQYF. The CDR3 coding sequence is TGTGCCAGCAGCCAGGACAGTTCCTACGAGCAGTACTTC.

This clonotype has more than one count but fewer than ten. Here the CDR3 DNA reads TGTGCCAGCAGCTTAGCCGGGCAGGAGCAGTACTTC. It encodes CASSLAGQEQYF. The rearrangement uses TRBV11-2 and TRBJ2-7; no reliable D call. The V and J ends lost 1 base and 7 bases respectively, with 8 bases between them. The CDR3 has 12 amino acids. Germline V gene sequence: CDR1 SGHAT, CDR2 FQNNGV.

This clonotype showed up just once. The rearrangement links TRBV12-3 or TRBV12-4 to TRBJ1-2; D possibly corresponds to TRBD1 (6 bases). This CDR3 contains 12 residues. V gave up 7 bases and J gave up 7 bases, with 13 bases separating them. The CDR3 coding sequence is TGTGCCAGCACTCAACAGGGATTTGGCTACACCTTC. Amino acids: CASTQQGFGYTF.

This clonotype was seen many times. The chain uses TRBV20-1 and TRBJ2-5; D is unresolved. Trimming cost V 0 bases and J 2 bases, with 19 bases left between them. CDR3 size: 17 residues. In germline, CDR1 is DFQATT, CDR2 SNEGSKA (reference sequence). CDR3 coding DNA: TGCAGTGCTAGAGATCTCGCAGTCATACAGTCACAAGAGACCCAGTACTTC. Translating gives CSARDLAVIQSQETQYF.

The table lists this clonotype with many counts. This chain links TRBV19 with TRBJ1-5; tentative D call: TRBD1 (5 bases). Germline assignment: CDR1 LNHDA and CDR2 SQIVND (reference sequence). The CDR3 has 14 amino acids. Deletions cut 7 bases from V and 3 bases from J, with 13 bases between. The CDR3, as DNA: TGTGCCAGTACGCCGGGACGGATCAATCAGCCCCAGCATTTT. Amino acids: CASTPGRINQPQHF.

The chain couples TRBV11-2 to TRBJ1-1; D unclear. The CDR3 is 11 amino acids. The germline gives CDR1 SGHAT, CDR2 FQNNGV. Trimming shortened V by 5 bases and J by 10 bases, and 11 bases separated the two germline ends. The DNA for the CDR3 is TGTGCCAGCAGCCCCCCCGGGGTAGCTTTCTTT. Translating gives CASSPPGVAFF. The whole variable domain, remainder taken from reference TRBV11-2 and TRBJ1-1, is EAGVAQSPRYKIIEKRQSVAFWCNPISGHATLYWYQQILGQGPKLLIQFQNNGVVDDSQLPKDRFSAERLKGVDSTLKIQPAKLEDSAVYLCASSPPGVAFFGQGTRLTVV.

This clonotype was seen many times. V is TRBV30 and J is TRBJ1-2, with a tentative D call TRBD1 (6 bases). The germline gives CDR1 GTSNPN, CDR2 SVGIG (reference sequence). This CDR3 region has 15 residues. V gave up 1 base and J gave up 4 bases, with 16 bases separating them. The CDR3 DNA reads as TGTGCCTGGAGTGAAGGGGACACCCTCTCCTATGGCTACACCTTC. Translation gives CAWSEGDTLSYGYTF.

This clonotype was detected many times. The J gene is TRBJ1-3, the V gene TRBV12-3 or TRBV12-4; no definite D call. With 11 bases removed from V and 0 bases from J, the gap between germline ends came to 14 bases. This CDR3 has 14 residues. In nucleotides, the CDR3 is TGTGCCGCAGCAGGTTCCAACTCTGGAAACACCATATATTTT. It specifies CAAAGSNSGNTIYF.

Only a few counts were recorded for this clonotype. This rearrangement joins TRBV12-3 or TRBV12-4 to TRBJ1-1; D unclear. Trimming took 2 bases from V and 5 from J, leaving 6 bases between them. This CDR3 region has 12 residues. The CDR3 spells CASSLSRTEAFF. The CDR3 nucleotides read TGTGCCAGCAGTTTATCCCGGACTGAAGCTTTCTTT.

This clonotype was found many times. The chain employs TRBV15 and TRBJ1-2; 8 bases are shared with TRBD1. This CDR3 spans 13 amino acids. The J segment lost 7 bases and the V segment lost 4 bases, leaving 5 bases of the junction unmatched. CDR1 LNHNV and CDR2 YYDKDF come from the germline V gene (reference sequence). CDR3 region: CATSTSGGFGYTF. DNA of the CDR3: TGTGCCACCAGCACCTCAGGGGGCTTTGGCTACACCTTC. The variable domain in full, with the rest retrieved from reference TRBV15 and TRBJ1-2, is DAMVIQNPRYQVTQFGKPVTLSCSQTLNHNVMYWYQQKSSQAPKLLFHYYDKDFNNEADTPDNFQSRRPNTSFCFLDIRSPGLGDTAMYLCATSTSGGFGYTFGSGTRLTVV.

This clonotype was seen repeatedly, ten times or more. The chain links TRBV11-2 to TRBJ2-7; no clear D. Germline V gene sequence: CDR1 SGHAT, CDR2 FQNNGV. Deletions cut 1 base from V and 6 bases from J, with 4 bases between. The CDR3 spans 11 residues. The CDR3 loop reads CASSLVSEQYF. The CDR3 DNA follows: TGTGCCAGCAGCTTAGTTAGCGAGCAGTACTTC.

The chain has TRBV28 and TRBJ1-5; D not certain. The ends were cut back, 6 bases at V and 7 bases at J, with 16 bases in the middle. This CDR3 has 14 residues. Germline V CDR1 and CDR2: MDHEN, SYDVKM. CDR3 DNA: TGTGCCAGCAGGTTAAGGGTTATGTTACAGCCCCAGCATTTT. It is translated as CASRLRVMLQPQHF.

This clonotype was seen many times. V is TRBV6-5 and J is TRBJ1-5; unclear D gene. The ends were cut back, 2 bases at V and 4 bases at J, with 18 bases in the middle. Germline CDR1 and CDR2: MNHEY and SVGAGI. The CDR3 length is 17 residues. The CDR3 nucleotides are TGTGCCAGCAGTTACGGACCGCCCGGGAGCGTTAATCAGCCCCAGCATTTT. Protein: CASSYGPPGSVNQPQHF.

Ten or more counts support this clonotype. The genes are TRBV10-3 and TRBJ2-5; 10 bases line up with TRBD1. The CDR3 extends over 13 amino acids. Trimming at V came to 7 bases and at J to 4 bases, leaving 3 bases not matched to a gene. Germline assignment: CDR1 ENHRY and CDR2 SYGVKD. CDR3: CAITRDRGETQYF. The CDR3, as DNA: TGTGCCATCACCCGGGACAGGGGAGAGACCCAGTACTTC.

The gene calls are TRBV6-1 and TRBJ1-5; possible D gene TRBD1, 5 bases. V was trimmed by 7 bases and J by 2 bases, leaving 9 bases between them. The CDR3 totals 13 residues. Germline V lookup: CDR1 MNHNS, CDR2 SASEGT. The CDR3 is CASIGRGNQPQHF. CDR3 nucleotides: TGTGCCAGCATAGGCAGGGGCAATCAGCCCCAGCATTTT.

This clonotype has at least ten counts. The chain uses TRBV7-9 and TRBJ1-6, with 8 bases matching TRBD1. This CDR3 spans 15 amino acids. Germline assignment: CDR1 SEHNR and CDR2 FQNEAQ (reference sequence). V shed 5 bases, J shed 9 bases, and the junction held 9 bases outside the gene matches. CDR3 bases: TGTGCCAGCAGCCAAATGGTCACAGGGGGTTCACCCCTCCACTTT. It encodes CASSQMVTGGSPLHF.

V is TRBV28 and J is TRBJ2-7; D possibly corresponds to TRBD1 (5 bases). Trimming left V 8 bases short and J 6 bases short, with 17 bases between. The V gene's germline CDR1 is MDHEN and CDR2 SYDVKM. This CDR3 has 13 amino acids. CDR3 region: CASQEQDPPEQYF. CDR3 nucleotides: TGTGCCAGCCAAGAACAGGATCCCCCCGAGCAGTACTTC.

This clonotype was seen only a few times. The chain carries TRBV18 and TRBJ1-3; tentatively, D is TRBD1 (6 bases). This CDR3 comprises 16 residues. Germline CDR1 and CDR2: KGHSH and LQKENI. The V end was cut by 3 bases, the J end by 4 bases, with 16 bases between. CDR3 DNA: TGTGCCAGCTCACCCAACAGCGGGGGGCTCGGAAACACCATATATTTT. Translation: CASSPNSGGLGNTIYF.

This clonotype was observed at least ten times. The J gene is TRBJ1-1, the V gene TRBV12-3 or TRBV12-4; no reliable D call. This CDR3 is built from 15 residues. The ends were cut back, 6 bases at V and 0 bases at J, with 14 bases in the middle. The CDR3 is CASSPVVVLNTEAFF. CDR3 DNA: TGTGCCAGCAGCCCGGTTGTGGTATTGAACACTGAAGCTTTCTTT.